Listed below are T cell receptor beta chains from one sample, sequenced in a study of Graves' ophthalmopathy and Graves' hyperthyroidism. TCRdb called the multiplex PCR reads again in MiXCR, with one record for every CDR3 protein. This table has approximately 500,000 distinct CDR3 sequences, approximately 15% appearing once. The sequenced material came from blood. These receptors were collected from a woman younger than 45 with Graves' ophthalmopathy. Each CDR3 is given with its conserved first and last residue. A D gene is named only where the DNA matches it firmly. Clone sizes are given selectively: once, few, many, or a class where the clone is expanded.

cdr3_nt	cdr3_aa	v_call	j_call	d_call	clone_size
TGTGCCTGGAGCGGTGACGGGCTCGACACTGAAGCTTTCTTT	CAWSGDGLDTEAFF	TRBV30	TRBJ1-1	NA	many
TGTGCCAGCAGTTTGGACTTTGGCTACACCTTC	CASSLDFGYTF	TRBV28	TRBJ1-2	NA	many
TGCGCCAGCAGCTTCCGGGGCGGGGGAGCCGGGGAGCTGTTTTTT	CASSFRGGGAGELFF	TRBV5-1	TRBJ2-2	TRBD2	few
TGTGCCAGCTCAGGCGGACAGGGGACGAAGACCAAGTACTTC	CASSGGQGTKTKYF	TRBV18	TRBJ2-5	TRBD1	NA
TGTGCTAGTAAAAATGTTTGGGTTGGGGCTGAAGCTTTCTTT	CASKNVWVGAEAFF	TRBV12-5	TRBJ1-1	NA	many
TGTGCCAGCAGCTTAGCCCGGACCCGGACAGGGTATAGCAATCAGCCCCAGCATTTT	CASSLARTRTGYSNQPQHF	TRBV7-2	TRBJ1-5	TRBD1	NA
TGTGCCACCAGCAGAGATCGAGGGGCGGATTCACCCCTCCACTTT	CATSRDRGADSPLHF	TRBV15	TRBJ1-6	NA	NA
TGTGCCACCAGCAGCGCGGGACAGGGACCTGAGACCCAGTACTTC	CATSSAGQGPETQYF	TRBV15	TRBJ2-5	TRBD1	many
TGTGCCAGCAGTGATGCGGGCGCCTCCACCTACGAGCAGTACTTC	CASSDAGASTYEQYF	TRBV2	TRBJ2-7	NA	many
TGCAGCGTTGAACCTTCGGGACAGGGACACGAGCAGTACTTC	CSVEPSGQGHEQYF	TRBV29-1	TRBJ2-7	TRBD1	many
TGTGCCAGCATGTACTCTGGAAACACCATATATTTT	CASMYSGNTIYF	TRBV2	TRBJ1-3	NA	many
TGTGCCAGCAGTTTAAGTCGGGACACAAGACTTCAAGAGACCCAGTACTTC	CASSLSRDTRLQETQYF	TRBV12-3/TRBV12-4	TRBJ2-5	NA	many
TGTGCCAGCAGCTTACAGGGGTATGGCCACACCTTC	CASSLQGYGHTF	TRBV7-2	TRBJ1-2	NA	many
TGTGCCAGCAGTACCTGGGTTGGAGCCAAAAACATTCAGTACTTC	CASSTWVGAKNIQYF	TRBV12-3/TRBV12-4	TRBJ2-4	NA	NA
TGTGCCAGCTCACCGGGACAGGCTAATAATTCACCCCTCCACTTT	CASSPGQANNSPLHF	TRBV18	TRBJ1-6	TRBD1	many
TGTGCCAGCAGCCTCGAGAGGTGGGGGACCTCGGACACCGGGGAGCTGTTTTTT	CASSLERWGTSDTGELFF	TRBV11-2	TRBJ2-2	NA	many
TGTGCCAGCAGTTTAGTAGTTCAGGGCGGCGAGCAGTACTTC	CASSLVVQGGEQYF	TRBV12-3/TRBV12-4	TRBJ2-7	NA	many
TGTGCCAGCGCGCTACAGGGTCGTTCCTACGAGCAGTACTTC	CASALQGRSYEQYF	TRBV12-3/TRBV12-4	TRBJ2-7	NA	many
TGCGCCACCAGGGAGGCAGAGATATCCTACGAGCAGTACTTC	CATREAEISYEQYF	TRBV5-1	TRBJ2-7	NA	many
TGTGCCACCAGTGATTCAACCGGACAGATGTTTAAGGATGGCTACACCTTC	CATSDSTGQMFKDGYTF	TRBV24-1	TRBJ1-2	NA	once
TGTGCCAGCAGTTACTCCCCGGTGACAGGGGGTCGGAACGAGCAGTACTTC	CASSYSPVTGGRNEQYF	TRBV6-5	TRBJ2-7	TRBD1	once
TGTGCCTGGAGTGGGAGTGGGCCCAATCAGCCCCAGCATTTT	CAWSGSGPNQPQHF	TRBV30	TRBJ1-5	NA	many
TGTGCCAGCAGTTATTCGCTGCCCCAAACTAATCAGCCCCAGCATTTT	CASSYSLPQTNQPQHF	TRBV6-9	TRBJ1-5	NA	many
TGTGCCAGCAGAGGGGATCTCAATCAGCCCCAGCATTTT	CASRGDLNQPQHF	TRBV6-1	TRBJ1-5	NA	many
TGTGCCAGCAGTTTAGAGCGGAGCACTGAAGCTTTCTTT	CASSLERSTEAFF	TRBV12-3/TRBV12-4	TRBJ1-1	NA	many
TGTGCCAGCTCACCAGGGCAGAGGGGCTCCTACGAGCAGTACTTC	CASSPGQRGSYEQYF	TRBV18	TRBJ2-7	NA	many
TGTGCCAGCAGTTCTTACAGGAGCCAGCCCCAGCATTTT	CASSSYRSQPQHF	TRBV12-3/TRBV12-4	TRBJ1-5	NA	many
TGTGCCAGCAGTTCCCATGACGGATGGAACACTGAAGCTTTCTTT	CASSSHDGWNTEAFF	TRBV27	TRBJ1-1	NA	many
TGTGCCAGCAGTGACAACTACGAGCAGTACTTC	CASSDNYEQYF	TRBV6-1	TRBJ2-7	NA	many
TGTGCCACCAGCAGAGATGCGGGACAGGCTTCAGATACGCAGTATTTT	CATSRDAGQASDTQYF	TRBV15	TRBJ2-3	TRBD1	NA
TGCAGTGCTAGAGACCCCAAGACAGGTGATGGCTACACCTTC	CSARDPKTGDGYTF	TRBV20-1	TRBJ1-2	NA	many
TGTGCCAGCAGGCGACAGGGGTATCAAAACATTCAGTACTTC	CASRRQGYQNIQYF	TRBV6-1	TRBJ2-4	TRBD1	many
TGTGCCAGCAGTTTAGCGTTAGCGGGAGTGAGGAGGGAGACCCAGTACTTC	CASSLALAGVRRETQYF	TRBV12-3/TRBV12-4	TRBJ2-5	TRBD2	NA
TGTGCCAGCAGTTCCGTTGGTAAATTTTCACCCCTCCACTTT	CASSSVGKFSPLHF	TRBV12-3/TRBV12-4	TRBJ1-6	NA	many
TGTGCCATCAGTGAGTCGTTGTTGGGGACTGAAGCTTTCTTT	CAISESLLGTEAFF	TRBV10-3	TRBJ1-1	NA	many
TGCGCCAGCAGCTTCGAGACAGGGGGCTACGAGCAGTACTTC	CASSFETGGYEQYF	TRBV5-1	TRBJ2-7	TRBD1	NA
TGTGCCACCAGCAGGACAGGGGCGACCGGCTACACCTTC	CATSRTGATGYTF	TRBV15	TRBJ1-2	TRBD1	many
TGTGCCAGCAGCTGGGGGACAGCCACTGAAGCTTTCTTT	CASSWGTATEAFF	TRBV7-9	TRBJ1-1	TRBD1	many
TGTGCCTGCCATTACAGGGTGCGGACTGAAGCTTTCTTT	CACHYRVRTEAFF	TRBV30	TRBJ1-1	NA	NA
TGCGCCAGCAGCTTGTTGGGACTAGCGGGAGGGCTGGAGACCCAGTACTTC	CASSLLGLAGGLETQYF	TRBV5-1	TRBJ2-5	TRBD2	many
TGCGCCAGCAGCTTGAGTTGGCAGGGGATCTACGAGCAGTACTTC	CASSLSWQGIYEQYF	TRBV5-1	TRBJ2-7	NA	many
TGTGCCAGCAGCCGAAGACTCGACCCCGGGACAGGGGTCAAGAACACTGAAGCTTTCTTT	CASSRRLDPGTGVKNTEAFF	TRBV3-1	TRBJ1-1	TRBD1	NA
TGTGCCAGCAGCGTAGCGGCCCTCAGCTCCTACGAGCAGTACTTC	CASSVAALSSYEQYF	TRBV9	TRBJ2-7	NA	many
TGTGCCAGCAGTTTAGGGATAGTGTGGGAGCAGTACTTC	CASSLGIVWEQYF	TRBV28	TRBJ2-7	NA	few
TGTGCCAGCAGCCCCCAAGCGGCTGGAAACACCATATATTTT	CASSPQAAGNTIYF	TRBV3-1	TRBJ1-3	NA	NA